These T cell receptor beta chains were read from a single sample in a study of blood T cell repertoires in COVID-19. Some clones are missing from TCRdb's copy, which holds only in-frame ones; the method was immunoSEQ multiplex PCR. The top ten hold about 1.5% of the sample, which has some 240,000 clones, approximately 80% seen once. The sequenced sample was peripheral blood. The receptors derive from a woman between 40 and 50 years old who had recovered from COVID-19. The CDR3 runs from the conserved cysteine through the conserved F or W. Fields, in order: clone size, J gene, D gene, V gene, CDR3 protein, CDR3 DNA. A D gene is named only where the DNA matches it firmly. Rows give clone size only sometimes, using once, few, many, or a class for an expanded clone.

>-|TRBJ2-2|TRBD1|TRBV7-3
CASSRTTTGGSPGELFF
TGTGCCAGCAGCCGGACAACGACAGGGGGAAGTCCCGGGGAGCTGTTTTTT
>once|TRBJ2-1|-|TRBV11-3
CASSLIRGSNEQFF
TGTGCCAGCAGCTTAATCCGGGGGTCCAATGAGCAGTTCTTC
>-|TRBJ2-7|-|TRBV7-8
CASSSLWQAYEQYF
TGTGCCAGCAGCTCGCTGTGGCAGGCCTACGAGCAGTACTTC
>-|TRBJ2-7|-|TRBV5-1
CASSLAPLGDIYEQYF
TGCGCCAGCAGCTTGGCCCCGTTAGGGGATATCTACGAGCAGTACTTC
>-|TRBJ2-1|TRBD1|TRBV7-8
CASSVGGGISSYNEQFF
TGTGCCAGCAGCGTAGGGGGCGGAATAAGCTCCTACAATGAGCAGTTCTTC
>-|TRBJ2-5|TRBD2|TRBV7-9
CASSLEGLAGGTQYF
TGTGCCAGCAGCTTAGAGGGACTAGCGGGGGGGACCCAGTACTTC
>-|TRBJ2-7|TRBD2|TRBV10-3
CAIRAPERGVYEQYF
TGTGCCATCAGGGCGCCTGAGCGGGGGGTATACGAGCAGTACTTC
>-|TRBJ1-2|TRBD1|TRBV3-1/TRBV3-2
CASSQDPGTGFFYTF
TGTGCCAGCAGCCAAGATCCAGGGACAGGGTTCTTCTACACCTTC
>-|TRBJ2-7|-|TRBV5-1
CASSPGLPYEQYF
TGCGCCAGCAGCCCCGGACTCCCCTACGAGCAGTACTTC
>-|TRBJ2-5|TRBD2|TRBV7-9
CASTPGSLAGRETQYF
TGTGCCAGCACCCCGGGGTCCCTAGCGGGGCGAGAGACCCAGTACTTC